A selection of T cell receptor beta chains follows, all from one sample in a study of T cell changes during pregnancy in multiple sclerosis. Data came from immunoSEQ multiplex PCR; TCRdb stores just in-frame clones and leaves some out. The sample has 25,000 to 35,000 clones; 85% to 90% are singletons. Sequences were derived from CD8+ T cells from peripheral blood mononuclear cells, sampled in the second trimester of pregnancy. These receptor sequences come from a female donor with multiple sclerosis, enrolled in a pregnancy study. Both conserved end residues are part of each CDR3. The D gene is left open where the match is weak. Size tells how often a clone was seen (once, few, many) or the class of an expanded clone, and some rows leave it out.

>TRBV9|.|TRBJ2-3|TRBD2
CASSGAGGSYTDTQYF
TGTGCCAGCAGCGGGGCGGGGGGCTCGTACACAGATACGCAGTATTTT
>TRBV4-1|.|TRBJ2-2|.
CASSPRFTGELFF
TGCGCCAGCAGCCCCCGGTTCACCGGGGAGCTGTTTTTT
>TRBV28|.|TRBJ1-5|TRBD1
CASSFSPRTGVFSNQPQHF
TGTGCCAGCAGTTTTAGCCCCCGGACAGGGGTATTTAGCAATCAGCCCCAGCATTTT
>TRBV6-1|few|TRBJ2-3|TRBD2
CASSGTSGGPDTQYF
TGTGCCAGCAGTGGGACTAGCGGGGGACCAGATACGCAGTATTTT
>TRBV7-9|.|TRBJ1-2|.
CASSLAEGAGGYTF
TGTGCCAGCAGCTTAGCGGAGGGCGCGGGGGGCTACACCTTC
>TRBV27|few|TRBJ1-6|TRBD1
CASSIDRGPSPLHF
TGTGCCAGCAGCATTGACAGGGGGCCTTCACCCCTCCACTTT
>TRBV9|.|TRBJ2-3|TRBD2
CASSVVGSGGTRTDTQYF
TGTGCCAGCAGCGTAGTGGGTAGCGGGGGCACTCGCACAGATACGCAGTATTTT
>TRBV6-4|.|TRBJ2-1|TRBD2
CASSQRGGAYNEQFF
TGTGCCAGCAGTCAGCGGGGGGGCGCCTACAATGAGCAGTTCTTC
>TRBV9|.|TRBJ1-1|.
CASTPGGIGSNTEAFF
TGTGCCAGCACCCCTGGAGGTATAGGATCGAACACTGAAGCTTTCTTT
>TRBV5-4|.|TRBJ1-2|TRBD1
CASSSGPPGTGDGYTF
TGTGCCAGCAGCTCAGGACCGCCAGGGACAGGGGATGGCTACACCTTC
>TRBV6-5|.|TRBJ2-7|.
CASSYSAGPMNYEQYF
TGTGCCAGCAGTTACTCGGCAGGCCCCATGAACTACGAGCAGTACTTC
>TRBV28|.|TRBJ2-7|TRBD2
CASSLGTTTYEQYF
TGTGCCAGCAGTTTGGGGACTACCACCTACGAGCAGTACTTC
>TRBV30|.|TRBJ2-3|TRBD2
CAWDGGTTDTQYF
TGTGCCTGGGACGGGGGGACCACAGATACGCAGTATTTT
>TRBV27|.|TRBJ2-7|TRBD1
CASSPGTAYYEQYF
TGTGCCAGCAGCCCCGGGACAGCATACTACGAGCAGTACTTC
>TRBV7-8|.|TRBJ2-7|.
CASSSINLSQGNEQYF
TGTGCCAGCAGCTCGATTAACTTAAGCCAGGGCAACGAGCAGTACTTC
>TRBV4-2|.|TRBJ2-3|TRBD2
CASSQFTSGGPDTQYF
TGTGCCAGCAGCCAATTTACTAGCGGGGGGCCGGATACGCAGTATTTT
>TRBV19|.|TRBJ1-1|TRBD1
CASSALIPGQAPFF
TGTGCCAGTAGTGCCTTGATCCCTGGACAGGCTCCTTTCTTT
>TRBV5-6|.|TRBJ2-7|.
CASGGDLFYEQYF
TGTGCCAGCGGAGGGGACCTCTTCTACGAGCAGTACTTC
>TRBV6-1|.|TRBJ2-7|TRBD2
CASSEVGGGYEQYF
TGTGCCAGCAGTGAAGTGGGCGGGGGGTACGAGCAGTACTTC
>TRBV7-8|.|TRBJ2-7|TRBD1
CASSLLGQGYFEQYF
TGTGCCAGCAGCTTACTGGGACAGGGGTATTTCGAGCAGTACTTC
>TRBV1|once|TRBJ2-2|.
CTSSQGVAGNTGELFF
TGCACCAGCAGCCAAGGGGTAGCGGGGAACACCGGGGAGCTGTTTTTT
>TRBV27|.|TRBJ2-2|TRBD2
CASTTERGGELFF
TGTGCCAGCACCACGGAGCGGGGCGGGGAGCTGTTTTTT
>TRBV27|.|TRBJ2-7|TRBD1
CASSLRDSSVYEQYF
TGTGCCAGCAGTCTCCGGGACAGCTCAGTCTACGAGCAGTACTTC
>TRBV30|.|TRBJ1-5|.
CAYNNGRDNQPQHF
TGTGCCTATAATAACGGACGGGACAATCAGCCCCAGCATTTT
>TRBV7-9|.|TRBJ2-1|TRBD1
CASRKPPGQGKDEQFF
TGTGCCAGCAGAAAACCTCCGGGACAGGGTAAGGATGAGCAGTTCTTC
>TRBV27|.|TRBJ2-1|TRBD2
CASSFPGGGANEQFF
TGTGCCAGCAGTTTCCCCGGCGGGGGGGCCAATGAGCAGTTCTTC
>TRBV4-3|.|TRBJ2-7|.
CASSQSPDTSYEQYF
TGCGCCAGCAGCCAATCTCCGGACACGTCCTACGAGCAGTACTTC
>TRBV7-6|.|TRBJ1-2|TRBD1
CASSLTTQGVYGYTF
TGTGCCAGCAGCCTAACCACACAGGGGGTTTATGGCTACACCTTC
>TRBV11-2|once|TRBJ1-2|.
CASSTTTYGYTF
TGTGCCAGCAGCACTACTACCTATGGCTACACCTTC
>TRBV6-5|.|TRBJ1-2|.
CASSYQKDWANYGYTF
TGTGCCAGCAGTTACCAAAAAGACTGGGCTAACTATGGCTACACCTTC
>TRBV28|.|TRBJ1-5|.
CASSLVALAGWGRYSNQPRHF
TGTGCCAGCAGTTTAGTAGCCCTTGCAGGGTGGGGCAGATATAGCAATCAGCCCCGGCATTTT
>TRBV19|.|TRBJ1-5|TRBD1
CASARGGDRVGGNQPQHF
TGTGCCAGTGCGAGGGGCGGAGACAGGGTAGGGGGGAATCAGCCCCAGCATTTT
>TRBV2|few|TRBJ2-3|TRBD1
CASRPQGAPGDTQYF
TGTGCCAGCAGGCCACAGGGGGCGCCGGGAGATACGCAGTATTTT
>TRBV27|once|TRBJ2-2|.
CASSLGGAPGELFF
TGTGCCAGCAGTTTAGGGGGGGCTCCCGGGGAGCTGTTTTTT
>TRBV5-4|.|TRBJ2-7|TRBD2
CASSLALAGLYEQYF
TGTGCCAGCAGCTTGGCGCTAGCGGGGCTATACGAGCAGTACTTC
>TRBV7-9|.|TRBJ2-5|.
CASSPILRETQYF
TGTGCCAGCAGCCCGATTCTCAGGGAGACCCAGTACTTC
>TRBV11-3|.|TRBJ2-1|TRBD1
CASSTGVGNEQFF
TGTGCCAGCAGCACAGGGGTTGGGAATGAGCAGTTCTTC
>TRBV5-3|.|TRBJ1-2|.
CARSLSYGYTF
TGTGCCAGAAGCCTATCCTATGGCTACACCTTC
>TRBV6-5|.|TRBJ1-3|.
CASSNDPGSGNTIYF
TGTGCCAGCAGTAACGACCCAGGTTCTGGAAACACCATATATTTT
>TRBV13|.|TRBJ1-2|.
CASSLGSGYGYTF
TGTGCCAGCAGCTTAGGTTCGGGATACGGCTACACCTTC
>TRBV19|.|TRBJ1-2|TRBD1
CASSLVRDRVDGYTF
TGTGCCAGTAGTCTGGTCCGAGACAGGGTGGATGGCTACACCTTC
>TRBV15|.|TRBJ2-7|.
CATSLRQEVGEQYF
TGTGCCACCAGCTTGAGACAGGAGGTGGGAGAGCAGTACTTC
>TRBV5-1|once|TRBJ2-1|TRBD1
CASSPGTGLSSYNEQFF
TGCGCCAGCAGCCCGGGGACAGGGCTGAGCTCCTACAATGAGCAGTTCTTC
>TRBV2|.|TRBJ2-5|.
CASSENRGLETQYF
TGTGCCAGCAGTGAAAACCGGGGTTTGGAGACCCAGTACTTC
>TRBV4-1|.|TRBJ2-2|TRBD1
CASSQSPRGPGELFF
TGCGCCAGCAGCCAGTCTCCCAGGGGGCCCGGGGAGCTGTTTTTT
>TRBV11-2|.|TRBJ1-3|.
CASSLGLPVGTSADTIYF
TGTGCCAGCAGCTTGGGTCTCCCAGTGGGTACCTCGGCGGACACCATATATTTT
>TRBV4-2|.|TRBJ2-7|.
CASSQEDRTGPYEQYF
TGTGCCAGCAGCCAAGAGGACCGAACAGGGCCCTACGAGCAGTACTTC
>TRBV9|.|TRBJ2-2|TRBD1
CASSVTGSGTGELFF
TGTGCCAGCAGCGTGACAGGGTCCGGCACCGGGGAGCTGTTTTTT
>TRBV4-1|.|TRBJ1-1|.
CASSQGRDYTEAFF
TGCGCCAGCAGCCAGGGACGGGACTACACTGAAGCTTTCTTT
>TRBV15|.|TRBJ2-5|.
CATSSATPTQETQYF
TGTGCCACCAGCAGTGCGACACCGACCCAAGAGACCCAGTACTTC
>TRBV6-1|.|TRBJ2-1|TRBD1
CASTRDRGGNEQFF
TGTGCCAGCACCCGGGACAGGGGAGGAAATGAGCAGTTCTTC
>TRBV7-9|.|TRBJ2-1|TRBD2
CASSLSGGWNEQFF
TGTGCCAGCAGCTTAAGCGGGGGTTGGAATGAGCAGTTCTTC
>TRBV4-2|.|TRBJ2-7|.
CASSPDSQPYEQYF
TGTGCCAGCAGCCCGGACAGCCAACCCTACGAGCAGTACTTC
>TRBV9|.|TRBJ1-5|.
CASSLTGSWEPQHF
TGTGCCAGCAGCCTAACAGGCTCATGGGAGCCCCAGCATTTT